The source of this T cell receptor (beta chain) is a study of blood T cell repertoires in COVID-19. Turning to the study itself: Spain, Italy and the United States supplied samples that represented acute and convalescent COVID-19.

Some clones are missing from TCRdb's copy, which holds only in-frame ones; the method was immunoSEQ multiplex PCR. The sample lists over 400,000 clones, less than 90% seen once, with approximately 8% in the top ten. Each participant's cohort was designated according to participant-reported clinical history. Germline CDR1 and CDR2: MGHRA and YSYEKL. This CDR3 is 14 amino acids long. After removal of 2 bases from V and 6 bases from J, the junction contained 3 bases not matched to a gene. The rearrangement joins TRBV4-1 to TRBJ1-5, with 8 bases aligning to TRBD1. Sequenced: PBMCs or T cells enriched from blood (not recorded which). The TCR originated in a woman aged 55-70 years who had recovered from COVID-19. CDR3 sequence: CASSQLGQGQPQHF. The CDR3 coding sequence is TGCGCCAGCAGCCAACTTGGACAGGGTCAGCCCCAGCATTTT.